A single sample gave rise to the 10 T cell receptor beta chains below, sequenced in a study of PD-L1 blockade in urothelial cancer. The assay was immunoSEQ multiplex PCR, and TCRdb's table has in-frame clones only and misses some. The data contain some 56,000 clones, approximately 83% of them singletons. Time point defined: pretreatment peripheral blood. The sample consisted of PBMCs, taken around atezolizumab (anti-PD-L1) treatment. These receptors originate from a man aged 70 or older with urothelial cancer.

This sequence joins TRBV21-1 and TRBJ2-7; the table's D call, TRBD1, was not checked against the DNA. TRBV21-1 is a documented pseudogene. This CDR3 is built from 17 residues. The CDR3 protein is CASSKGGPGQRAYEQYF. The DNA for the CDR3 is TGTGCCAGCAGCAAAGGGGGGCCGGGACAGAGGGCCTACGAGCAGTACTTC.

The CDR3 region has the DNA TGTGCCAGCAGTTCTCGGACAGGGCCTAACTATGGCTACACCTTC. The encoded protein is CASSSRTGPNYGYTF. The V gene is TRBV6-6, the J gene TRBJ1-2, with 8 positions matching TRBD1. Germline V lookup: CDR1 MNHNY, CDR2 SVGAGI (reference sequence). J lost 0 bases, V lost 4 bases, and 4 bases had no gene match. The CDR3 runs to 15 residues.

V usage is TRBV5-1 and J usage is TRBJ2-5; 7 bases agree with TRBD2. CDR1 is SGHRS and CDR2 is YFSETQ in the germline V gene. The CDR3 loop spans 15 amino acids. Trimming at V came to 2 bases and at J to 4 bases, leaving 8 bases not matched to a gene. The CDR3 region is CASSFAAGERETQYF. The CDR3 nucleotides read TGCGCCAGCAGCTTCGCGGCGGGAGAAAGAGAGACCCAGTACTTC.

In its sample, this clone was seen once. This chain links TRBV29-1 with TRBJ2-3, with TRBD2 matching 10 bases. The V gene end was trimmed by 3 bases and the J gene end by 1 base; junction bases not matched to a gene: 4. Germline V gene data show CDR1 as SQVTM and CDR2 as ANQGSEA. The CDR3 sequence is 15 residues long. The CDR3 protein is CSVEERGGGTDTQYF. Here the CDR3 DNA reads TGCAGCGTTGAGGAGCGGGGGGGCGGCACAGATACGCAGTATTTT.

V and J are TRBV18 and TRBJ2-2; TRBD1 matches 9 bases. This CDR3 is 16 amino acids long. The V segment lost 5 bases and the J segment 0 bases; nucleotides outside the gene matches: 4. Germline assignment: CDR1 KGHSH and CDR2 LQKENI. The CDR3 DNA reads TGTGCCAGCTCAACCAGACAGGGGGCGAACACCGGGGAGCTGTTTTTT. Encoded protein: CASSTRQGANTGELFF.

The chain employs TRBV19 and TRBJ2-7; 14 bases agree with TRBD2. The CDR3 spans 15 residues. After removal of 3 bases from V and 3 bases from J, the junction contained 1 base not matched to a gene. Per the germline V gene, CDR1 is LNHDA and CDR2 is SQIVND (reference sequence). The chain's CDR3 is CASSIGTSGSYEQYF. The CDR3 DNA is TGTGCCAGTAGTATCGGGACTAGCGGGAGCTACGAGCAGTACTTC.

The V call is TRBV5-1, the J call TRBJ1-2; the match to TRBD1 covers 7 bases. CDR1 and CDR2 from the germline V gene are SGHRS and YFSETQ. CDR3 size: 14 residues. V dropped 0 bases and J dropped 8; count of bases not matched to a gene: 7. CDR3 in amino acids: CASSLAEGGRGYTF. The CDR3 DNA follows: TGCGCCAGCAGCTTGGCCGAAGGGGGCCGGGGCTACACCTTC.

This clone was counted between two and nine times. The chain recombines TRBV5-6 with TRBJ2-3, with D tentatively TRBD1 (6 bases). Looked up from germline, CDR1 is SGHDT and CDR2 is YYEEEE. The V end was cut by 5 bases, the J end by 2 bases, with 9 bases between. CDR3 size: 13 residues. This CDR3 reads CASRRDITDTQYF. The CDR3 nucleotides are TGTGCCAGCAGACGGGACATCACAGATACGCAGTATTTT.

This chain connects TRBV19 to TRBJ1-1; unclear D gene. CDR1 is LNHDA and CDR2 is SQIVND in the germline V gene (reference sequence). Between the trimmed V and J ends, which lost 6 bases and 4 bases, there was a span of 18 bases. This CDR3 is built from 15 residues. This CDR3 reads CASRTGEVWGTEAFF. In DNA, the CDR3 is TGTGCCAGTAGGACGGGAGAGGTATGGGGCACTGAAGCTTTCTTT.

The chain joins TRBV28 to TRBJ2-2, with 8 bases fitting TRBD1. The CDR3 totals 17 residues. The junction had 11 bases not matched to a gene; V was cut back by 5 bases and J by 3 bases. The germline gives CDR1 MDHEN, CDR2 SYDVKM. The CDR3 DNA reads as TGTGCCAGCAGTCCCCATCTGTCGACAGGGGACACCGGGGAGCTGTTTTTT. It yields the protein CASSPHLSTGDTGELFF.